The 26 T cell receptor beta chains below come from one sample, sequenced in a study of CD8 T cells in ankylosing spondylitis. MiXCR, applied by TCRdb to the 5' RACE reads, yields one record per CDR3 protein. The table has 200,000 to 300,000 distinct CDR3 sequences, roughly a quarter seen once. Sequenced input: blood, either unsorted or a sorted T cell fraction (not recorded which). The receptors come from a male donor with ankylosing spondylitis or in good health (not recorded which).

This clonotype was picked up many times. The V call is TRBV10-3, the J call TRBJ1-5; 9 bases line up with TRBD1. With V trimmed by 4 bases and J by 3 bases, 1 base remained unmatched. CDR1 ENHRY and CDR2 SYGVKD come from the germline V gene. The CDR3 is 14 amino acids. In nucleotides, the CDR3 is TGTGCCATCAGTGGGGACAGGGTCAATCAGCCCCAGCATTTT. Residues: CAISGDRVNQPQHF.

The chain links TRBV5-1 to TRBJ2-3, with D hard to call. V gave up 0 bases and J gave up 4 bases, with 12 bases separating them. The CDR3 runs 15 residues. Germline CDR1 SGHRS, CDR2 YFSETQ. The CDR3 loop is CASSLEPSAADTQYF. CDR3 sequence (DNA): TGCGCCAGCAGCTTGGAGCCCTCGGCTGCAGATACGCAGTATTTT.

This chain uses TRBV6-5 with TRBJ2-7; D perhaps matches TRBD2 (7 bases). Trimming shortened V by 7 bases and J by 6 bases, and 16 bases separated the two germline ends. This CDR3 has 13 amino acids. Germline CDR1 is MNHEY and CDR2 is SVGAGI. Here the CDR3 reads CASNLGGGLEQYF. CDR3 coding DNA: TGTGCCAGCAATTTGGGGGGGGGGCTCGAGCAGTACTTC.

This clonotype was recorded many times. This chain links TRBV11-2 with TRBJ2-5, with D possibly being TRBD1 or TRBD2 (5 bases each). CDR1 SGHAT and CDR2 FQNNGV come from the germline V gene. The CDR3 runs 16 residues. Trimming removed 5 bases at V and 1 base at J, with 17 bases between. DNA for the CDR3: TGTGCCAGCAGCCTGCACCGGGACGACCCCCAAGAGACCCAGTACTTC. Protein: CASSLHRDDPQETQYF.

The chain recombines TRBV4-2 with TRBJ2-1; TRBD1 matches 10 bases. The germline gives CDR1 LGHNA, CDR2 YNFKEQ. The CDR3 loop spans 17 amino acids. Trimming removed 4 bases from V and 6 bases from J; junction bases left unmatched: 12. The CDR3 region is CASSPLGTGDYPNEQFF. In nucleotides, the CDR3 is TGTGCCAGCAGCCCCCTTGGGACAGGGGATTATCCCAATGAGCAGTTCTTC.

The rearrangement joins TRBV5-1 to TRBJ2-1; D is ambiguous. Trimming shortened V by 0 bases and J by 0 bases, and 10 bases separated the two germline ends. CDR1 and CDR2 (germline): SGHRS, YFSETQ. There are 16 residues in the CDR3. The CDR3 here is CASSLVPANSYNEQFF. CDR3 in DNA: TGCGCCAGCAGCTTGGTGCCAGCTAACTCCTACAATGAGCAGTTCTTC.

This clonotype was recorded a few times. V is TRBV6-5 and J is TRBJ1-2, with unresolved D. Trimming left V 5 bases short and J 2 bases short, with 6 bases between. CDR3 length equals 12 residues. Per the germline V gene, CDR1 is MNHEY and CDR2 is SVGAGI. CDR3 DNA: TGTGCCAGCAGTCCGACCAACTATGGCTACACCTTC. Translating gives CASSPTNYGYTF.

This clonotype was counted a few times. This chain joins TRBV20-1 and TRBJ2-1; TRBD2 matches at 8 bases. From germline, CDR1 is DFQATT and CDR2 SNEGSKA (reference sequence). CDR3 length: 16 amino acids. The V segment lost 3 bases and the J segment 3 bases; nucleotides outside the gene matches: 10. CDR3: CSARVPRGASYNEQFF. The CDR3 DNA sequence: TGCAGTGCTAGGGTTCCGCGGGGGGCCAGCTACAATGAGCAGTTCTTC.

This clonotype has ten or more counts. The V gene is TRBV20-1, the J gene TRBJ1-1, with TRBD1 identical over 10 bases. V shed 5 bases and J 2 bases; nucleotides not matched to a gene: 8. The germline CDR1 and CDR2 sequences are DFQATT and SNEGSKA (reference sequence). This CDR3 spans 15 amino acids. DNA of the CDR3: TGCAGTGCTCGTGCGACAGGGGGCCGAAACACTGAAGCTTTCTTT. Its translation: CSARATGGRNTEAFF.

The chain employs TRBV24-1 and TRBJ2-5, with TRBD1 matching over 9 bases. The CDR3 spans 15 residues. Losses at the gene ends were 5 bases for V and 5 bases for J; bases not matched to a gene: 8. Germline loops: CDR1 KGHDR, CDR2 SFDVKD. This CDR3 reads CATSGNRGLYETQYF. CDR3 nucleotide sequence: TGTGCCACCAGTGGCAACAGGGGGCTGTATGAGACCCAGTACTTC.

The table lists this clonotype with many counts. The J gene is TRBJ1-1, the V gene TRBV6-1; D is unclear. This CDR3 is built from 14 residues. CDR1 is MNHNS, CDR2 SASEGT, per germline. Between the trimmed V and J ends, which lost 2 bases and 1 base, there was a span of 8 bases. Written as DNA, the CDR3 is TGTGCCAGCAGTGAACTTGGTAGGAACACTGAAGCTTTCTTT. Translation gives CASSELGRNTEAFF.

At least ten counts were recorded for this clonotype. The V and J genes are TRBV9 and TRBJ2-3; D may be TRBD1 (5 bases). Trimming stripped 0 bases from V and 6 bases from J, with 8 bases between. Germline V gene sequence: CDR1 SGDLS, CDR2 YYNGEE. The CDR3 is made up of 13 amino acids. The CDR3 loop reads CASSVEGVDTQYF. The CDR3 DNA follows: TGTGCCAGCAGCGTAGAAGGGGTGGATACGCAGTATTTT.

This clonotype was found a few times. The chain uses TRBV20-1 and TRBJ2-2, with 9 bases aligning to TRBD1. In germline, CDR1 is DFQATT, CDR2 SNEGSKA (reference sequence). The CDR3 is made up of 15 amino acids. V was pared by 1 base and J by 4 bases, with 4 bases of the junction left unmatched. Here the CDR3 reads CSARATGGGTGELFF. The CDR3 DNA is TGCAGTGCTAGAGCCACAGGGGGCGGCACCGGGGAGCTGTTTTTT.

This clonotype was seen a handful of times. One end of the junction does not line up with germline, which may come from a read error. This chain connects TRBV3-1 to TRBJ2-7, with 9 bases aligning to TRBD2. This CDR3 has 15 residues. Germline V gene lookup returns CDR1 LGHDT and CDR2 YNNKEL (reference sequence). CDR3: CATSHAGGPSYEQYF. Written as DNA, the CDR3 is TGTGCCACCAGCCATGCGGGGGGGCCCTCCTACGAGCAGTACTTC.

This clonotype has ten or more counts. This chain links TRBV10-3 with TRBJ1-5, with 10 bases matching TRBD1. Germline lookup yields CDR1 ENHRY and CDR2 SYGVKD. The CDR3 is made up of 16 amino acids. The J segment lost 5 bases and the V segment lost 2 bases, leaving 6 bases of the junction unmatched. In DNA, the CDR3 is TGTGCCATCAGTGAGCGGCCCGGGACAGGGGATCAGCCCCAGCATTTT. Translated: CAISERPGTGDQPQHF.

This clonotype was found once. The chain joins TRBV2 to TRBJ2-7; D might be TRBD1 or TRBD2, each matching 5 bases. The CDR3 extends over 15 amino acids. The V end lost 6 bases, the J end lost 4 bases, and 19 bases lay between the germline ends. Germline V gene sequence: CDR1 SNHLY, CDR2 FYNNEI. The CDR3 region is CASRVRDPSRYEQYF. The CDR3 region has the DNA TGTGCCAGCAGGGTACGGGACCCCTCGAGGTACGAGCAGTACTTC.

This chain joins TRBV5-1 and TRBJ2-1; 9 nucleotides match TRBD1. The CDR3 covers 14 residues. Germline lookup yields CDR1 SGHRS and CDR2 YFSETQ. The V segment lost 4 bases and the J segment 8 bases; nucleotides outside the gene matches: 7. CDR3 protein: CASSPRDRAYEQFF. The CDR3 region has the DNA TGCGCCAGCAGCCCCCGGGACAGGGCATATGAGCAGTTCTTC.

There are many counts of this clonotype. The rearrangement joins TRBV20-1 to TRBJ2-5; 7 bases are shared with TRBD1. Germline trimming cut 3 bases from V and 4 bases from J; bases unmatched to any gene: 2. The CDR3 has 12 amino acids. Germline assignment: CDR1 DFQATT and CDR2 SNEGSKA (reference sequence). CDR3 protein: CSARTGIETQYF. The DNA for the CDR3 is TGCAGTGCTAGGACAGGGATAGAGACCCAGTACTTC.

In nucleotides, the CDR3 is TGCAGTGCTAGACCGGCCAGCACCGGGGAGCTGTTTTTT. It specifies CSARPASTGELFF. The rearrangement joins TRBV20-1 to TRBJ2-2; D is ambiguous. Trimming pared 2 bases from V and 4 bases from J, leaving 8 bases between. This CDR3 contains 13 residues. Germline CDR1 and CDR2: DFQATT and SNEGSKA (reference sequence).

The chain is built from TRBV6-5 and TRBJ2-7, with D tentatively TRBD1 (6 bases). Germline CDR1 is MNHEY and CDR2 is SVGAGI. This CDR3 contains 12 residues. V lost 6 bases and J lost 3, with 9 bases in between. CDR3 DNA sequence: TGTGCCAGCAGGGGACAAGTCTACGAGCAGTACTTC. This encodes CASRGQVYEQYF.

The genes are TRBV20-1 and TRBJ2-3; 8 bases match TRBD2. Trimming took 5 bases from V and 5 from J; bases not matched to a gene: 15. Germline V gives CDR1 DFQATT, CDR2 SNEGSKA (reference sequence). The CDR3 is made up of 16 amino acids. CDR3 sequence (DNA): TGCAGTGCTTCCGCGGGCGGGAGGAAGGAGGAAGATACGCAGTATTTT. Protein: CSASAGGRKEEDTQYF.

The chain combines TRBV5-6 with TRBJ2-7; 8 nucleotides match TRBD2. Germline V gene sequence: CDR1 SGHDT, CDR2 YYEEEE. The CDR3 loop spans 14 amino acids. V lost 5 bases to trimming and J lost 1 base; unmatched junction nucleotides: 5. The CDR3 DNA reads as TGTGCCAGCAGAGAGCGGGGGACGTCCTACGAGCAGTACTTC. Amino acid sequence: CASRERGTSYEQYF.

This clonotype was seen ten or more times. The rearrangement links TRBV3-1 to TRBJ1-6, with D unresolved. The V gene's germline CDR1 is LGHDT and CDR2 YNNKEL (reference sequence). The CDR3 is 16 residues long. V lost 5 bases and J lost 9, with 20 bases in between. The CDR3 nucleotides are TGTGCCAGCAGCGAGAATCGACCCACCGGCAGTTCACCCCTCCACTTT. Its translation is CASSENRPTGSSPLHF.

J is TRBJ2-7 and V is TRBV7-9; 8 bases line up with TRBD2. This CDR3 is 15 amino acids long. Trimming at V came to 5 bases and at J to 4 bases, leaving 10 bases not matched to a gene. The germline gives CDR1 SEHNR, CDR2 FQNEAQ (reference sequence). CDR3 bases: TGTGCCAGCAGCGAACGGGGGGGGACTGAGTACGAGCAGTACTTC. Its protein is CASSERGGTEYEQYF.

This clonotype was seen more than once but under ten times. The V gene is TRBV6-5, the J gene TRBJ2-7, with D perhaps TRBD2 (6 bases). V was cut by 0 bases and J by 7 bases, with 22 bases left in between. Germline loops: CDR1 MNHEY, CDR2 SVGAGI. The CDR3 has 17 amino acids. The CDR3 spells CASSYSGLDLRGSEQYF. CDR3 DNA sequence: TGTGCCAGCAGTTACTCGGGGCTTGACCTCCGGGGGTCAGAGCAGTACTTC.

The table lists this clonotype with many counts. The chain is built from TRBV20-1 and TRBJ2-7; 9 nucleotides match TRBD1. Germline CDR1 DFQATT, CDR2 SNEGSKA (reference sequence). V gave up 4 bases and J gave up 6 bases; unmatched junction bases: 7. The CDR3 runs 13 residues. CDR3 in DNA: TGCAGTGCTATGGGACAGGGACCTGGCGAGCAGTACTTC. Its translation: CSAMGQGPGEQYF.